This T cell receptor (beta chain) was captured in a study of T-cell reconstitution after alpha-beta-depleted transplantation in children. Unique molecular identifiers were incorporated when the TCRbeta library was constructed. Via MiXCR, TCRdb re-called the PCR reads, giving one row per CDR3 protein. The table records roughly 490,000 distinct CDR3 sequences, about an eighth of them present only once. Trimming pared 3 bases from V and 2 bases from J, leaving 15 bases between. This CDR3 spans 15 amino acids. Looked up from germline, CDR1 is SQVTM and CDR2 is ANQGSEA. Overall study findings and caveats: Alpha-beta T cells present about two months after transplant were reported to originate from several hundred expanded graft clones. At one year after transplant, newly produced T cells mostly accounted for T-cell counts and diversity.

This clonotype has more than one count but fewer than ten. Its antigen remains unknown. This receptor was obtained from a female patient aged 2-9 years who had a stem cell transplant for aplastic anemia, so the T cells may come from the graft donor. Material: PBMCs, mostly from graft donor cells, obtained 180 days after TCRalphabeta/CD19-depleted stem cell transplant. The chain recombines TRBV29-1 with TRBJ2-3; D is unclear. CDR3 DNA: TGCAGCGTTGAGAGGCACTCAAGAGCCACAGATACGCAGTATTTT. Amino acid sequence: CSVERHSRATDTQYF.